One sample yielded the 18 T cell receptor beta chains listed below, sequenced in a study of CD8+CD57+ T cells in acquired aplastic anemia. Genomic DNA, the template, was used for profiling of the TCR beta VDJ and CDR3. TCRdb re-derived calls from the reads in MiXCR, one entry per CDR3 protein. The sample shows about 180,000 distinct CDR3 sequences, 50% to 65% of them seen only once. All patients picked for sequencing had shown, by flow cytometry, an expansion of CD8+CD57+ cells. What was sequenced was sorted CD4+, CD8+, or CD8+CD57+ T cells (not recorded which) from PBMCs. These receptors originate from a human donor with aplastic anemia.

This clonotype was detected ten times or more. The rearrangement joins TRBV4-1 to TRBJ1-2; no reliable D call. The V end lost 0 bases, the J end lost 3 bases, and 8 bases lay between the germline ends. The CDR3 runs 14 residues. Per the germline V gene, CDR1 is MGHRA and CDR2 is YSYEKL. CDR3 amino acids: CASSQDEGDYGYTF. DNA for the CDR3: TGCGCCAGCAGCCAAGATGAGGGCGACTATGGCTACACCTTC.

CDR3 loop: CASGWRELFF. In nucleotides, the CDR3 is TGTGCCAGCGGTTGGAGGGAACTGTTTTTT. V and J are TRBV2 and TRBJ1-4, with D hard to call. Germline V gene lookup returns CDR1 SNHLY and CDR2 FYNNEI. The V gene lost 8 bases and the J gene lost 12 bases, with 10 bases spanning the gap. This CDR3 spans 10 amino acids.

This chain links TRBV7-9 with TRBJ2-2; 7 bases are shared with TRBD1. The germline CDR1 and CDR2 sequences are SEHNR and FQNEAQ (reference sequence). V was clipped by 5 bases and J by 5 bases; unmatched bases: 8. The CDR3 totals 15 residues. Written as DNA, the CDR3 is TGTGCCAGCAGCCTTTCGACAGGGTTAACCGGGGAGCTGTTTTTT. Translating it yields CASSLSTGLTGELFF.

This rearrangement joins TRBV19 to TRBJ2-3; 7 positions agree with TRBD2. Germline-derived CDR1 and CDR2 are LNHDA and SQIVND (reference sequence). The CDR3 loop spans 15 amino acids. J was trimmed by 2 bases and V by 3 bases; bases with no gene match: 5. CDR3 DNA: TGTGCCAGTAGTATGGCGGCGGGGGACACAGATACGCAGTATTTT. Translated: CASSMAAGDTDTQYF.

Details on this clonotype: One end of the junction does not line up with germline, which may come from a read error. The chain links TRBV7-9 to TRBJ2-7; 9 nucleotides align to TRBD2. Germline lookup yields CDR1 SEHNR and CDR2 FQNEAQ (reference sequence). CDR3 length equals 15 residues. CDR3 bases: TGCGCCAGCAGCCATCTCATAGCGGGGGCCTACGAGCAGTACTTC. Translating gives CASSHLIAGAYEQYF.

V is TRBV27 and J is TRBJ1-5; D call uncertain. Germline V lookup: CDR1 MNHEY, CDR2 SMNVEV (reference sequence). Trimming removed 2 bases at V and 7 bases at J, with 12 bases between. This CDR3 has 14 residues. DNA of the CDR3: TGTGCCAGCAGTTTAGAGGGAGCCCAGCAGCCCCAGCATTTT. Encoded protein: CASSLEGAQQPQHF.

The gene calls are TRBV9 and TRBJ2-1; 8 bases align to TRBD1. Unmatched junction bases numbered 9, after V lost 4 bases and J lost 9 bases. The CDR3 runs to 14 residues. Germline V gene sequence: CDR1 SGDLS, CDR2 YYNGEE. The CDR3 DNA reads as TGTGCCAGCAGCTGGACAGGGACGGGCAGTGAGCAGTTCTTC. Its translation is CASSWTGTGSEQFF.

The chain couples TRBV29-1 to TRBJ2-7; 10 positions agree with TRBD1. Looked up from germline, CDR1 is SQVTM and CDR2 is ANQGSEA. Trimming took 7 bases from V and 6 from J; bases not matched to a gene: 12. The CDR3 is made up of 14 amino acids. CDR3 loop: CSGKTGTGVGEQYF. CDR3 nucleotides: TGCAGCGGTAAAACCGGGACAGGGGTCGGCGAGCAGTACTTC.

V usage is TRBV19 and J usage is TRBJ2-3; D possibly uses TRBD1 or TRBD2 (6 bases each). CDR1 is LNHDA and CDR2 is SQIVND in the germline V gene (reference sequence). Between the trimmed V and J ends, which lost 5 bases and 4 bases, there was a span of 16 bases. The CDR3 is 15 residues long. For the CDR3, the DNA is TGTGCCAGTAGTTCCCCAGGGGACTCCGCAGATACGCAGTATTTT. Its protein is CASSSPGDSADTQYF. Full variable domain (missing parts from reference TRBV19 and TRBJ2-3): DGGITQSPKYLFRKEGQNVTLSCEQNLNHDAMYWYRQDPGQGLRLIYYSQIVNDFQKGDIAEGYSVSREKKESFPLTVTSAQKNPTAFYLCASSSPGDSADTQYFGPGTRLTVL.

Here the CDR3 reads CASSWGFTYEQYF. The CDR3 DNA sequence: TGTGCCAGCAGTTGGGGCTTCACCTACGAGCAGTACTTC. The chain links TRBV2 to TRBJ2-7; D possibly corresponds to TRBD1 (5 bases). V lost 5 bases and J 2 bases, leaving 10 bases between the germline ends. This CDR3 has 13 residues. Germline CDR1 reads SNHLY; CDR2 reads FYNNEI.

This CDR3 reads CSARRGTGATEAFF. The DNA of the CDR3 is TGCAGTGCTAGGCGCGGGACAGGGGCCACTGAAGCTTTCTTT. This chain uses TRBV20-1 with TRBJ1-1; 10 bases fit TRBD1. Looked up from germline, CDR1 is DFQATT and CDR2 is SNEGSKA (reference sequence). V was pared by 3 bases and J by 4 bases, with 5 bases of the junction left unmatched. The CDR3 runs 14 residues.

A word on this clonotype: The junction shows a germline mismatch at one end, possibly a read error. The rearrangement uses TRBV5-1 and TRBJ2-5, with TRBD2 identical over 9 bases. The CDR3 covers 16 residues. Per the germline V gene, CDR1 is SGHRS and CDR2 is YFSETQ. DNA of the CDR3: TGTGCCAGCAGCCCCCGTGGTAGCGGGAGAGGGGAGACCCAGTACTTC. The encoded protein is CASSPRGSGRGETQYF.

This chain's CDR3 is CATSRDILNTEAFF. The CDR3 bases are TGTGCCACCAGCAGAGACATTCTGAACACTGAAGCTTTCTTT. The chain employs TRBV15 and TRBJ1-1; D is undetermined. The CDR3 consists of 14 residues. CDR1 is LNHNV, CDR2 YYDKDF, per germline (reference sequence). Deletions cut 0 bases from V and 0 bases from J, with 5 bases between.

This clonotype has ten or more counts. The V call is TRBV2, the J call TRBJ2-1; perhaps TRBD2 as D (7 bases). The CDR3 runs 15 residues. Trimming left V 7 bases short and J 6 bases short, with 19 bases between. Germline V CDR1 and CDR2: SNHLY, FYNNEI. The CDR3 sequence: CASTPLGGGANEQFF. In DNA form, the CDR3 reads TGTGCCAGCACCCCCCTGGGAGGGGGGGCCAATGAGCAGTTCTTC.

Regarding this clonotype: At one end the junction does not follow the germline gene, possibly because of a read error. The CDR3 protein is CSVEVGAGGTGAFF. The CDR3 DNA reads as TGCAGCGTTGAAGTAGGGGCAGGGGGCACTGGAGCTTTCTTT. V gene TRBV29-1 combines with J gene TRBJ1-1; TRBD1 matches 8 bases. Looked up from germline, CDR1 is SQVTM and CDR2 is ANQGSEA. This CDR3 is built from 14 residues.

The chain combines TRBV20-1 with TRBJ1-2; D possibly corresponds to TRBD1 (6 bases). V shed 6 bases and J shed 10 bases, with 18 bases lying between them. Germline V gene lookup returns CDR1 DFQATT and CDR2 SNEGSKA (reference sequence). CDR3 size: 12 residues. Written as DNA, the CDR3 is TGCAGTGCCAGCAGATCAGGGGTCGACTACACCTTC. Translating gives CSASRSGVDYTF.

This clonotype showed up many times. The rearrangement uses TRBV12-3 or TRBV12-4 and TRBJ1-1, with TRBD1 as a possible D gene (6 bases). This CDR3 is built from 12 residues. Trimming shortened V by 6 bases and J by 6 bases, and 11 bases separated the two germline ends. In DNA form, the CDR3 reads TGTGCCAGCAGGCGGGGGCTCTCTGAAGCTTTCTTT. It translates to CASRRGLSEAFF.

CDR3 nucleotides: TGTGCCAGCAGCGTAGGAGGGAATTCCTACGAGCAGTACTTC. This codes for CASSVGGNSYEQYF. The chain carries TRBV9 and TRBJ2-7, with D maybe TRBD2 (5 bases). The CDR3 consists of 14 residues. The germline V gene encodes CDR1 SGDLS and CDR2 YYNGEE. V was cut by 0 bases and J by 1 base, with 8 bases left in between.